A single sample is the source of the 23 T cell receptor beta chains below, sequenced in a study of shared clonotypes between healthy human individuals. Measured with immunoSEQ multiplex PCR; TCRdb has only the in-frame clones, and not every one. The sample carries 2 million to 2.5 million clones, 85% to 95% recorded once. Sequences were obtained from naive CD4+ T cells from PBMCs. Subset in this sample: CD45RA+ positively selected. The origin of the receptors is a man aged 18 to 30 in good health. Some clones in this sample may be carry-over from other donors' samples.

The chain recombines TRBV11-3 with TRBJ2-5, with D perhaps matching TRBD1 or TRBD2 (6 bases each). The V and J ends lost 0 bases and 5 bases respectively, with 13 bases between them. The CDR3 consists of 15 residues. Germline-derived CDR1 and CDR2 are SGHNT and YENEEA. CDR3 bases: TGTGCCAGCAGCTTAGAGGGGGGCAGTATCGAGACCCAGTACTTC. Its protein is CASSLEGGSIETQYF. Full variable domain (outside the CDR3, taken from reference TRBV11-3 and TRBJ2-5): EAGVVQSPRYKIIEKKQPVAFWCNPISGHNTLYWYLQNLGQGPELLIRYENEEAVDDSQLPKDRFSAERLKGVDSTLKIQPAELGDSAVYLCASSLEGGSIETQYFGPGTRLLVL.

The chain uses TRBV5-1 and TRBJ2-2, with TRBD2 identical over 9 bases. CDR1 SGHRS and CDR2 YFSETQ come from the germline V gene. The CDR3 contains 15 residues. J lost 4 bases, V lost 2 bases, and 3 bases had no gene match. Written as DNA, the CDR3 is TGCGCCAGCAGCTTTTCTAGCGGGATCACCGGGGAGCTGTTTTTT. Amino acid sequence: CASSFSSGITGELFF.

J is TRBJ2-1 and V is TRBV5-1; 8 bases agree with TRBD1. CDR3 length equals 15 residues. J lost 7 bases, V lost 4 bases, and 10 bases had no gene match. Germline-derived CDR1 and CDR2 are SGHRS and YFSETQ. The CDR3 region has the DNA TGCGCCAGCAGCCCGCAGCCGACAGGGGAAAATGAGCAGTTCTTC. Encoded protein: CASSPQPTGENEQFF.

The rearrangement links TRBV6-1 to TRBJ2-7; D is perhaps TRBD2 (6 bases). CDR3 length equals 12 residues. Trimming stripped 1 base from V and 6 bases from J, with 7 bases between. The germline V gene encodes CDR1 MNHNS and CDR2 SASEGT. DNA of the CDR3: TGTGCCAGCAGTGAAGAGGAGGGCGAGCAGTACTTC. Protein product: CASSEEEGEQYF.

The chain links TRBV10-3 to TRBJ2-2; 7 bases agree with TRBD2. This CDR3 spans 14 amino acids. Germline V gene lookup returns CDR1 ENHRY and CDR2 SYGVKD. V lost 10 bases and J lost 7; bases outside the gene matches: 12. The CDR3 loop is CATGLGVQGGELFF. Written as DNA, the CDR3 is TGTGCCACAGGACTAGGGGTTCAGGGCGGGGAGCTGTTTTTT.

The V and J genes are TRBV18 and TRBJ1-2; 7 bases agree with TRBD1. V trimming: 4 bases; J trimming: 2 bases; junction bases outside the gene matches: 7. Germline CDR1 is KGHSH and CDR2 is LQKENI. The CDR3 spans 15 residues. CDR3 nucleotides: TGTGCCAGCTCACACCGACAGGGATACAACTATGGCTACACCTTC. Translated: CASSHRQGYNYGYTF.

This clone was counted a single time. J is TRBJ2-1 and V is TRBV4-2; 11 bases are shared with TRBD2. The ends lost 1 base at V and 5 bases at J; junction bases unmatched: 7. The CDR3 is made up of 17 amino acids. CDR1 is LGHNA and CDR2 is YNFKEQ in the germline V gene. DNA of the CDR3: TGTGCCAGCAGCCAAGCGCGGGTACTAGCGGGAGACAATGAGCAGTTCTTC. Protein: CASSQARVLAGDNEQFF.

This sequence joins TRBV2 and TRBJ2-7; tentatively, D is TRBD2 (5 bases). The V gene lost 5 bases and the J gene lost 3 bases, with 32 bases spanning the gap. CDR3 length equals 20 residues. Per germline, CDR1 SNHLY and CDR2 FYNNEI. The CDR3 nucleotides read TGTGCCAGCAGTATTGAGGTGGGAGAGACTAATCCCTCCCGACTCTACGAGCAGTACTTC. Residues: CASSIEVGETNPSRLYEQYF.

The CDR3 nucleotides are TGCAGCGTGAGGGAAATTGCAACTAATGAAAAACTGTTTTTT. Residues: CSVREIATNEKLFF. The chain joins TRBV29-1 to TRBJ1-4; D is undetermined. The V end lost 6 bases, the J end lost 0 bases, and 11 bases lay between the germline ends. Germline-derived CDR1 and CDR2 are SQVTM and ANQGSEA. The CDR3 is made up of 14 amino acids.

V and J are TRBV28 and TRBJ2-2; D call uncertain. Trimming shortened V by 8 bases and J by 0 bases, and 16 bases separated the two germline ends. The CDR3 has 16 amino acids. From germline, CDR1 is MDHEN and CDR2 SYDVKM. This chain's CDR3 is CASRNQWDSNTGELFF. CDR3 bases: TGTGCCAGCCGCAACCAGTGGGATTCGAACACCGGGGAGCTGTTTTTT.

The chain employs TRBV5-1 and TRBJ2-3, with D perhaps assigned TRBD1 or TRBD2 (5 bases each). The CDR3 spans 14 residues. The germline V gene has CDR1 SGHRS and CDR2 YFSETQ. Trimming shortened V by 0 bases and J by 4 bases, and 9 bases separated the two germline ends. The DNA for the CDR3 is TGCGCCAGCAGCTTGGCCTCGGGGCCAGATACGCAGTATTTT. It codes for CASSLASGPDTQYF.

The rearrangement joins TRBV28 to TRBJ2-7, with D possibly TRBD2 on 5 matching bases. There are 15 residues in the CDR3. Trimming stripped 6 bases from V and 5 bases from J, with 20 bases between. Germline V lookup: CDR1 MDHEN, CDR2 SYDVKM. CDR3 nucleotide sequence: TGTGCCAGCAGCCCCCACGAGGGAACGCGCCACGAGCAGTACTTC. Translation gives CASSPHEGTRHEQYF. The entire variable domain, with the rest obtained from reference TRBV28 and TRBJ2-7, is as follows: DVKVTQSSRYLVKRTGEKVFLECVQDMDHENMFWYRQDPGLGLRLIYFSYDVKMKEKGDIPEGYSVSREKKERFSLILESASTNQTSMYLCASSPHEGTRHEQYFGPGTRLTVT.

The rearrangement joins TRBV6-6 to TRBJ2-7, with D possibly being TRBD1 (5 bases). From germline, CDR1 is MNHNY and CDR2 SVGAGI (reference sequence). The CDR3 runs 13 residues. V shed 1 base and J shed 3 bases, with 7 bases lying between them. CDR3 region: CASSYYDSYEQYF. The CDR3 nucleotides are TGTGCCAGCAGTTACTACGACAGCTACGAGCAGTACTTC.

The chain combines TRBV11-2 with TRBJ2-7; D is undetermined. The germline V gene has CDR1 SGHAT and CDR2 FQNNGV. Deletions cut 1 base from V and 4 bases from J, with 23 bases between. The CDR3 loop spans 18 amino acids. The CDR3 nucleotides read TGTGCCAGCAGCTTAGGTGTTAGATCCGGAACACCCGGGTACGAGCAGTACTTC. It yields the protein CASSLGVRSGTPGYEQYF.

Points on this clone: Other DNA sequences within the sample encode an identical CDR3. The J gene is TRBJ1-2, the V gene TRBV7-2; the D is unclear. The CDR3 loop spans 14 amino acids. V lost 0 bases, J lost 2 bases, and 7 bases lay in between. Germline values: CDR1 SGHTA, CDR2 FQGNSA. For the CDR3, the DNA is TGTGCCAGCAGCTTAGCCCCCGGGAACTATGGCTACACCTTC. The encoded protein is CASSLAPGNYGYTF. Full variable domain (remainder filled in from reference TRBV7-2 and TRBJ1-2): GAGVSQSPSNKVTEKGKDVELRCDPISGHTALYWYRQSLGQGLEFLIYFQGNSAPDKSGLPSDRFSAERTGGSVSTLTIQRTQQEDSAVYLCASSLAPGNYGYTFGSGTRLTVV.

This sequence joins TRBV7-3 and TRBJ2-7; 7 bases are a match to TRBD1. Trimming removed 4 bases from V and 7 bases from J; junction bases left unmatched: 16. CDR3 size: 16 residues. Germline assignment: CDR1 SGHTA and CDR2 FQGTGA. The CDR3 bases are TGTGCCAGCAGCTCACCTAACGAGGACAGGTTGGGGGAGCAGTACTTC. Translated: CASSSPNEDRLGEQYF.

This clone was counted between two and nine times. The rearrangement links TRBV30 to TRBJ1-1; D gene ambiguous. Deletions cut 3 bases from V and 0 bases from J, with 8 bases between. The V gene's germline CDR1 is GTSNPN and CDR2 SVGIG (reference sequence). This CDR3 region has 13 residues. CDR3 amino acids: CAWRRDLNTEAFF. The CDR3 nucleotides are TGTGCCTGGAGGCGCGATTTGAACACTGAAGCTTTCTTT. Filled out from reference TRBV30 and TRBJ1-1, the complete variable domain reads SQTIHQWPATLVQPVGSPLSLECTVEGTSNPNLYWYRQAAGRGLQLLFYSVGIGQISSEVPQNLSASRPQDRQFILSSKKLLLSDSGFYLCAWRRDLNTEAFFGQGTRLTVV.

This chain links TRBV28 with TRBJ2-7, with no clear D. The CDR3 length is 15 residues. Germline assignment: CDR1 MDHEN and CDR2 SYDVKM. Trimming removed 3 bases from V and 0 bases from J, with 12 bases in between. CDR3 nucleotides: TGTGCCAGCAGTTTTTTAGGCCCGAACTCCTACGAGCAGTACTTC. It is translated as CASSFLGPNSYEQYF.

This clone turned up a few times. Distinct nucleotide sequences in the sample also encode this CDR3. The V and J genes are TRBV5-4 and TRBJ1-2; 10 positions agree with TRBD1. CDR1 is SGHNT, CDR2 YYREEE, per germline (reference sequence). V shed 4 bases and J 2 bases; nucleotides not matched to a gene: 2. The CDR3 covers 14 residues. The CDR3 bases are TGTGCCAGCAGCCGGGACAGGGGCAACTATGGCTACACCTTC. It specifies CASSRDRGNYGYTF.

The chain joins TRBV4-2 to TRBJ1-2; no firm D call. From germline, CDR1 is LGHNA and CDR2 YNFKEQ. V was cut by 0 bases and J by 4 bases, with 12 bases left in between. The CDR3 runs to 15 residues. The CDR3 is CASSQDKEGIYGYTF. In DNA, the CDR3 is TGTGCCAGCAGCCAAGATAAGGAGGGCATCTATGGCTACACCTTC.

A single count supports this clone. J is TRBJ1-4 and V is TRBV12-2. TRBV12-2 counts as a pseudogene. This CDR3 has 15 residues. The CDR3 loop reads CASRSETDTTEKLFF. In nucleotides, the CDR3 is TGTGCAAGTCGCTCCGAAACAGATACTACCGAAAAACTGTTTTTT.

The chain joins TRBV6-5 to TRBJ2-6; D ambiguous. This CDR3 has 15 amino acids. Germline CDR1 and CDR2: MNHEY and SVGAGI. Trimming shortened V by 1 base and J by 0 bases, and 4 bases separated the two germline ends. The CDR3 region is CASSYFGSGANVLTF. CDR3 nucleotide sequence: TGTGCCAGCAGTTACTTTGGCTCTGGGGCCAACGTCCTGACTTTC.

The chain carries TRBV5-6 and TRBJ2-2, with unresolved D. There are 12 residues in the CDR3. CDR1 SGHDT and CDR2 YYEEEE come from the germline V gene. V shed 0 bases and J shed 7 bases, with 4 bases lying between them. This CDR3 reads CASSLANGELFF. The CDR3 region has the DNA TGTGCCAGCAGCTTGGCTAACGGGGAGCTGTTTTTT.